The 12 T cell receptor beta chains in this list originate from one sample, sequenced in a study of T cell responses to AZD1222 COVID-19 vaccine. Profiled with immunoSEQ multiplex PCR; TCRdb holds only in-frame clones, not every one. The table lists 85,000 to 100,000 clones, roughly 85% of them singletons. The sample in question was peripheral blood, obtained on day 0 of AZD1222 vaccination. These receptors all come from an adult in good health.

This clone was counted only a few times. The chain uses TRBV6-5 and TRBJ1-5; the match to TRBD1 covers 10 bases. The ends lost 6 bases at V and 5 bases at J; junction bases unmatched: 4. Germline V lookup: CDR1 MNHEY, CDR2 SVGAGI. CDR3 length: 14 residues. CDR3 DNA: TGTGCCAGCAGATCGGGACAGGGGTATCAGCCCCAGCATTTT. It is translated as CASRSGQGYQPQHF.

The rearrangement joins TRBV7-8 to TRBJ1-6, with D unclear. This CDR3 has 14 residues. Germline V gene sequence: CDR1 SGHVS, CDR2 FQNEAQ. Trimming cost V 4 bases and J 5 bases, with 9 bases left between them. The CDR3 nucleotides read TGTGCCAGCAGCTCCGGCTGGGATAATTCACCCCTCCACTTT. This encodes CASSSGWDNSPLHF.

This chain uses TRBV5-1 with TRBJ2-5; D possibly corresponds to TRBD1 (6 bases). The CDR3 spans 13 residues. Per germline, CDR1 SGHRS and CDR2 YFSETQ. Trimming removed 0 bases at V and 4 bases at J, with 7 bases between. CDR3 protein: CASSLDRVETQYF. In nucleotides, the CDR3 is TGCGCCAGCAGCTTGGACAGGGTAGAGACCCAGTACTTC.

The chain uses TRBV6-5 and TRBJ2-6; unclear D gene. The V gene's germline CDR1 is MNHEY and CDR2 SVGAGI. This CDR3 has 12 amino acids. The V gene lost 7 bases and the J gene lost 3 bases, with 4 bases spanning the gap. The CDR3 loop reads CASKNGANVLTF. CDR3 bases: TGTGCCAGCAAAAATGGGGCCAACGTCCTGACTTTC.

The V gene is TRBV4-1, the J gene TRBJ1-1, with 7 positions matching TRBD1. J gave up 4 bases and V 3 bases, and 5 bases lay outside the gene matches. From germline, CDR1 is MGHRA and CDR2 YSYEKL. This CDR3 spans 14 amino acids. CDR3 sequence reads: CASSQVQGSTEAFF. CDR3 sequence (DNA): TGCGCCAGCAGCCAGGTACAGGGGTCCACTGAAGCTTTCTTT.

The gene calls are TRBV14 and TRBJ2-1; no clear D. Trimming removed 1 base from V and 4 bases from J, with 8 bases in between. The V gene's germline CDR1 is SGHDN and CDR2 FVKESK. This CDR3 contains 14 residues. The CDR3 loop reads CASSQVTDYNEQFF. Written as DNA, the CDR3 is TGTGCCAGCAGCCAAGTGACGGATTACAATGAGCAGTTCTTC. Drawing the rest from reference TRBV14 and TRBJ2-1, the complete variable domain is EAGVTQFPSHSVIEKGQTVTLRCDPISGHDNLYWYRRVMGKEIKFLLHFVKESKQDESGMPNNRFLAERTGGTYSTLKVQPAELEDSGVYFCASSQVTDYNEQFFGPGTRLTVL.

The chain links TRBV5-8 to TRBJ1-3, with 7 bases that match TRBD1. The CDR3 has 14 amino acids. Trimming removed 4 bases from V and 2 bases from J; junction bases left unmatched: 3. The V gene's germline CDR1 is SGHTS and CDR2 YDEGEE. The CDR3: CASSPGGTGNTIYF. The CDR3 DNA follows: TGTGCCAGCAGCCCAGGGGGAACTGGAAACACCATATATTTT.

The chain combines TRBV5-1 with TRBJ2-5; tentative D call: TRBD2 (5 bases). CDR3 length: 17 residues. V dropped 0 bases and J dropped 0 bases, with 15 bases sitting between them. Germline values: CDR1 SGHRS, CDR2 YFSETQ. DNA for the CDR3: TGCGCCAGCAGCTTGGCTCCGGGATTTGGGAACCAAGAGACCCAGTACTTC. This encodes CASSLAPGFGNQETQYF.

J is TRBJ2-5 and V is TRBV9, with TRBD1 matching 9 bases. Looked up from germline, CDR1 is SGDLS and CDR2 is YYNGEE. Trimming at V came to 3 bases and at J to 6 bases, leaving 6 bases not matched to a gene. The CDR3 totals 14 residues. CDR3 residues: CASSATGGGKTQYF. The CDR3 bases are TGTGCCAGCAGCGCCACAGGGGGCGGGAAGACCCAGTACTTC.

The CDR3 protein is CASSQGTGDNQPQHF. CDR3 DNA sequence: TGTGCCAGCAGTCAAGGGACAGGGGATAATCAGCCCCAGCATTTT. This chain joins TRBV7-9 and TRBJ1-5; TRBD1 matches 10 bases. Germline V gene lookup returns CDR1 SEHNR and CDR2 FQNEAQ (reference sequence). CDR3 length: 15 residues. J gave up 4 bases and V 6 bases, and 6 bases lay outside the gene matches.

This sequence joins TRBV3-1 (or the pseudogene TRBV3-2) and TRBJ1-6; D remains ambiguous. In germline, CDR1 is LGHDT, CDR2 YNNKEL (reference sequence). The CDR3 runs to 15 residues. Trimming shortened V by 1 base and J by 10 bases, and 14 bases separated the two germline ends. The CDR3 DNA sequence: TGTGCCAGCAGCCAAGGTGGGGATTCAAGGTCACCCCTCCACTTT. Amino acid sequence: CASSQGGDSRSPLHF.

The genes are TRBV2 and TRBJ1-2; TRBD1 aligns across 7 bases. The CDR3 extends over 14 amino acids. The germline CDR1 and CDR2 sequences are SNHLY and FYNNEI. V was clipped by 4 bases and J by 7 bases; unmatched bases: 9. The CDR3 loop reads CASSAIGGNGGYTF. The CDR3 DNA is TGTGCCAGCAGTGCGATAGGGGGCAACGGTGGCTACACCTTC.